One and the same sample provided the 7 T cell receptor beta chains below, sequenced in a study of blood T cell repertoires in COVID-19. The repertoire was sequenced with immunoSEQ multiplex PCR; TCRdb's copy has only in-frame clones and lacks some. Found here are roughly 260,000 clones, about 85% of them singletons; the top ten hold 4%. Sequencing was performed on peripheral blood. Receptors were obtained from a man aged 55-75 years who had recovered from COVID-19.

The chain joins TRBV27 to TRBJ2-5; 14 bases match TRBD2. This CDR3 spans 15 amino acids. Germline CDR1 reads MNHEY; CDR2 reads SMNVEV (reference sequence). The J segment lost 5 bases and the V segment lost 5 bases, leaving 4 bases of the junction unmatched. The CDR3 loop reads CASSTGLAGVETQYF. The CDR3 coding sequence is TGTGCCAGCAGTACGGGACTAGCGGGGGTGGAGACCCAGTACTTC.

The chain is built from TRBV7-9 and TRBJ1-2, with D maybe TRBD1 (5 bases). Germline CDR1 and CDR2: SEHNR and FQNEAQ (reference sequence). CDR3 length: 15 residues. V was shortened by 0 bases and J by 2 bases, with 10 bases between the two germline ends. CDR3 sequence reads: CASSLAQGPNYGYTF. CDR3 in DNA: TGTGCCAGCAGCTTAGCCCAGGGCCCGAACTATGGCTACACCTTC.

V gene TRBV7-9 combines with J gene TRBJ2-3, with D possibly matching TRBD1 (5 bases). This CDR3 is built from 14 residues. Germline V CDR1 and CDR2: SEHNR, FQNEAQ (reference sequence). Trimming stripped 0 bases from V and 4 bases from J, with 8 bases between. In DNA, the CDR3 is TGTGCCAGCAGCTTAGCGGACACTTCAGATACGCAGTATTTT. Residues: CASSLADTSDTQYF. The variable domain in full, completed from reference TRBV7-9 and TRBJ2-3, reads DTGVSQNPRHKITKRGQNVTFRCDPISEHNRLYWYRQTLGQGPEFLTYFQNEAQLEKSRLLSDRFSAERPKGSFSTLEIQRTEQGDSAMYLCASSLADTSDTQYFGPGTRLTVL.

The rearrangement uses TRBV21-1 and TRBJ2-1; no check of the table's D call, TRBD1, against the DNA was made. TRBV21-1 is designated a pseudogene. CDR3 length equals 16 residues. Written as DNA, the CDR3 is TGTGCCAGCGAAATTACAGATTCCCCTTTCTACAATGAGCAGTTCTTC. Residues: CASEITDSPFYNEQFF.

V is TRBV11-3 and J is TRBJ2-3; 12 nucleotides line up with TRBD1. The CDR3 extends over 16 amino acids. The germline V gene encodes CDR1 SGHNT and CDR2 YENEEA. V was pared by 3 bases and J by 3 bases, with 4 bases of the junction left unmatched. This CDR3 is CASSLGQGAQTDTQYF. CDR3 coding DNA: TGTGCCAGCAGCTTGGGACAGGGGGCGCAGACAGATACGCAGTATTTT.

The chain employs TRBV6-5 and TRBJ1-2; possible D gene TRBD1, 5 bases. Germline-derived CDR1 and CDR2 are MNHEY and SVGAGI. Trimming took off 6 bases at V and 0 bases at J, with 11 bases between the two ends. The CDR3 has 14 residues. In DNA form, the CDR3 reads TGTGCCAGCAGAGCCGGGGGGGCTAACTATGGCTACACCTTC. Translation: CASRAGGANYGYTF.

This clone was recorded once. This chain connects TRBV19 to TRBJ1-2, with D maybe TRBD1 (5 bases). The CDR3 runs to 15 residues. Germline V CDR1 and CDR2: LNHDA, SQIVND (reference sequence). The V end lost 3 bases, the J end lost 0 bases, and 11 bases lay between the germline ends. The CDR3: CASSIPGRANYGYTF. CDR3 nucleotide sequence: TGTGCCAGTAGTATCCCAGGGCGAGCTAACTATGGCTACACCTTC.